These 32 T cell receptor beta chains were all obtained from the same sample, sequenced in a study of T-cell memory formation after mild COVID-19. In TCRdb, the 5' RACE reads were re-called with MiXCR into one record per CDR3 protein. The sample contains just over 400,000 distinct CDR3 sequences, more than 20% of which appear only once. Sample: PBMCs or a T cell subset sorted from them (not recorded which). The origin of the receptors is an adult woman who had mild COVID-19 (a few samples of this study predate the infection). Cell type and time point are not known.

The V and J genes are TRBV7-2 and TRBJ1-5; TRBD1 might be the D (6 bases). V shed 5 bases and J shed 3 bases, with 17 bases lying between them. Germline-derived CDR1 and CDR2 are SGHTA and FQGNSA. The CDR3 totals 16 residues. DNA for the CDR3: TGTGCCAGCAGCACAAGGGGGAGGCGGTACAATCAGCCCCAGCATTTT. It yields the protein CASSTRGRRYNQPQHF.

This clonotype occurred a few times. The V gene is TRBV6-5, the J gene TRBJ2-7; D is ambiguous. The CDR3 runs to 12 residues. Germline assignment: CDR1 MNHEY and CDR2 SVGAGI. The V gene lost 8 bases and the J gene lost 2 bases, with 10 bases spanning the gap. The CDR3 region is CASGDLPYEQYF. Written as DNA, the CDR3 is TGTGCCAGCGGCGACCTCCCCTACGAGCAGTACTTC.

V usage is TRBV30 and J usage is TRBJ1-2; TRBD1 is a possible D gene (5 bases). The CDR3 runs 15 residues. Trimming left V 3 bases short and J 3 bases short, with 17 bases between. The germline CDR1 and CDR2 sequences are GTSNPN and SVGIG (reference sequence). This CDR3 is CAWRKTGFRDYGYTF. Written as DNA, the CDR3 is TGTGCCTGGAGAAAAACAGGTTTCCGGGACTATGGCTACACCTTC.

The CDR3 here is CASSWATRGAYEQYF. CDR3 DNA sequence: TGTGCCAGCAGCTGGGCGACTAGGGGGGCCTACGAGCAGTACTTC. The rearrangement links TRBV3-1 to TRBJ2-7; D is perhaps TRBD1 or TRBD2 (6 bases each). V shed 5 bases and J shed 2 bases, with 16 bases lying between them. The CDR3 totals 15 residues. The germline V gene has CDR1 LGHDT and CDR2 YNNKEL (reference sequence).

There are a few counts of this clonotype. The chain combines TRBV4-2 with TRBJ2-7; 10 bases match TRBD2. V was clipped by 4 bases and J by 0 bases; unmatched bases: 3. The CDR3 is made up of 15 amino acids. CDR1 and CDR2 (germline): LGHNA, YNFKEQ. The CDR3 sequence: CASSPVAGGSYEQYF. The CDR3 region has the DNA TGTGCCAGCAGCCCCGTAGCGGGAGGCTCCTACGAGCAGTACTTC.

There are a few counts of this clonotype. The chain uses TRBV15 and TRBJ2-4, with D unresolved. This CDR3 is 13 amino acids long. Germline V gene sequence: CDR1 LNHNV, CDR2 YYDKDF (reference sequence). V lost 3 bases and J 5 bases, leaving 8 bases between the germline ends. The CDR3 spells CATSSRLENIQYF. The CDR3 coding sequence is TGTGCCACCAGCAGCCGCCTAGAAAACATTCAGTACTTC.

This clonotype has only a few counts. V gene TRBV20-1 combines with J gene TRBJ2-7; 10 bases match TRBD2. This CDR3 is 13 amino acids long. V was pared by 5 bases and J by 3 bases, with 4 bases of the junction left unmatched. Germline V gives CDR1 DFQATT, CDR2 SNEGSKA (reference sequence). In DNA, the CDR3 is TGCAGTGCTTCGACTAGCGGGCGCTACGAGCAGTACTTC. The encoded protein is CSASTSGRYEQYF.

The chain has TRBV5-1 and TRBJ1-1; no reliable D call. V was trimmed by 0 bases and J by 4 bases, leaving 10 bases between them. Germline CDR1 and CDR2: SGHRS and YFSETQ. This CDR3 region has 14 residues. DNA for the CDR3: TGCGCCAGCAGCTTGGAGCTAATGGGCACTGAAGCTTTCTTT. It specifies CASSLELMGTEAFF. Together with reference TRBV5-1 and TRBJ1-1, the CDR3 gives the full variable domain: KAGVTQTPRYLIKTRGQQVTLSCSPISGHRSVSWYQQTPGQGLQFLFEYFSETQRNKGNFPGRFSGRQFSNSRSEMNVSTLELGDSALYLCASSLELMGTEAFFGQGTRLTVV.

This sequence joins TRBV20-1 and TRBJ2-4; no firm D call. The CDR3 has 15 residues. V was clipped by 8 bases and J by 2 bases, with 19 bases between them. Germline CDR1 DFQATT, CDR2 SNEGSKA (reference sequence). CDR3 amino acids: CSTLGQSLPKNIQYF. CDR3 coding DNA: TGCAGTACCCTCGGCCAGAGCCTTCCCAAAAACATTCAGTACTTC.

V and J are TRBV12-3 or TRBV12-4 and TRBJ2-7; tentatively, D is TRBD2 (5 bases). Trimming shortened V by 6 bases and J by 2 bases, and 29 bases separated the two germline ends. The CDR3 has 19 residues. CDR3 bases: TGTGCCAGCAGCCAGCCCCTGACGGATCCGGGGATCCCGACCTACGAGCAGTACTTC. It is translated as CASSQPLTDPGIPTYEQYF.

The gene calls are TRBV6-5 and TRBJ1-5; the D is unclear. Germline V gene sequence: CDR1 MNHEY, CDR2 SVGAGI. Trimming cost V 0 bases and J 3 bases, with 9 bases left between them. CDR3 length: 15 residues. CDR3 in amino acids: CASSYSIQLNQPQHF. CDR3 nucleotide sequence: TGTGCCAGCAGTTACTCGATACAGCTCAATCAGCCCCAGCATTTT.

This clonotype was seen more than once but under ten times. This chain connects TRBV5-1 to TRBJ1-1, with a possible D match to TRBD1 (5 bases). The CDR3 extends over 15 amino acids. Germline V gene sequence: CDR1 SGHRS, CDR2 YFSETQ. Trimming left V 0 bases short and J 5 bases short, with 14 bases between. The CDR3 DNA is TGCGCCAGCAGCTTGGTGCCGGGAGGGGAAACTGAAGCTTTCTTT. This sequence encodes CASSLVPGGETEAFF. Variable domain in full (rest from reference TRBV5-1 and TRBJ1-1): KAGVTQTPRYLIKTRGQQVTLSCSPISGHRSVSWYQQTPGQGLQFLFEYFSETQRNKGNFPGRFSGRQFSNSRSEMNVSTLELGDSALYLCASSLVPGGETEAFFGQGTRLTVV.

The chain combines TRBV4-1 with TRBJ2-7, with D perhaps matching TRBD1 or TRBD2 (6 bases each). From germline, CDR1 is MGHRA and CDR2 YSYEKL. V dropped 1 base and J dropped 2 bases, with 18 bases sitting between them. This CDR3 is built from 17 residues. CDR3 loop: CASSQGPVEGGAYEQYF. The CDR3 nucleotides read TGCGCCAGCAGCCAAGGGCCCGTTGAGGGGGGCGCCTACGAGCAGTACTTC.

This clonotype was counted a few times. The chain links TRBV21-1 to TRBJ1-5. TRBV21-1 is a recognized pseudogene. This CDR3 has 13 amino acids. CDR3 in amino acids: CASSKAGNQPQHF. CDR3 nucleotide sequence: TGTGCCAGCAGCAAAGCAGGGAATCAGCCCCAGCATTTT.

About this clonotype itself: A read error may account for a junction end that differs from germline. The chain joins TRBV20-1 to TRBJ2-1; D is undetermined. Germline CDR1 and CDR2: DFQATT and SNEGSKA (reference sequence). CDR3 length: 16 residues. CDR3 residues: CSARVVTGPTYSEQFF. CDR3 nucleotide sequence: TGCAGTGCTAGGGTCGTTACGGGCCCCACCTACAGTGAGCAGTTCTTC.

J is TRBJ2-5 and V is TRBV27, with a weak D call TRBD2 (7 bases). CDR1 and CDR2 (germline): MNHEY, SMNVEV (reference sequence). V was trimmed by 3 bases and J by 5 bases, leaving 16 bases between them. The CDR3 is 15 amino acids. The DNA of the CDR3 is TGTGCCAGCAGTTTTTGGGGGGGGGCGCGCGAGACCCAGTACTTC. Translated: CASSFWGGARETQYF.

This clonotype has a single count. The chain links TRBV15 to TRBJ2-6; 8 bases are a match to TRBD1. The junction had 9 bases not matched to a gene; V was cut back by 4 bases and J by 1 base. The length of the CDR3 is 18 residues. Germline CDR1 is LNHNV and CDR2 is YYDKDF (reference sequence). CDR3 in amino acids: CATSTIGTGASGANVLTF. The CDR3 bases are TGTGCCACCAGCACTATAGGGACAGGAGCATCTGGGGCCAACGTCCTGACTTTC.

This clonotype showed up just a few times. The V call is TRBV11-2, the J call TRBJ2-2; D not certain. The CDR3 loop spans 14 amino acids. V dropped 3 bases and J dropped 2 bases, with 7 bases sitting between them. Germline CDR1 is SGHAT and CDR2 is FQNNGV. The CDR3 spells CASSFWGNTGELFF. CDR3 DNA: TGTGCCAGCAGCTTTTGGGGAAACACCGGGGAGCTGTTTTTT.

This clonotype showed up just once. The chain couples TRBV7-2 to TRBJ2-1; D remains unclear. The germline V gene has CDR1 SGHTA and CDR2 FQGNSA. This CDR3 spans 14 amino acids. The V end was cut by 1 base, the J end by 8 bases, with 12 bases between. The CDR3 region is CASSLGHGPYEQFF. CDR3 sequence (DNA): TGTGCCAGCAGCTTAGGCCATGGACCCTATGAGCAGTTCTTC.

This clonotype showed up just a few times. The V call is TRBV10-3, the J call TRBJ2-1; 9 nucleotides agree with TRBD2. V trimming: 8 bases; J trimming: 3 bases; junction bases outside the gene matches: 11. CDR1 is ENHRY, CDR2 SYGVKD, per germline. The CDR3 has 16 amino acids. The CDR3 protein is CAIGRGGERVYNEQFF. CDR3 DNA: TGTGCCATCGGTCGCGGGGGGGAGCGGGTCTACAATGAGCAGTTCTTC.

The sample holds a few counts of this clonotype. The rearrangement joins TRBV25-1 to TRBJ2-1; 12 positions agree with TRBD1. With V trimmed by 7 bases and J by 8 bases, 6 bases remained unmatched. This CDR3 comprises 14 residues. CDR1 and CDR2 (germline): MGHDK, SYGVNS. The CDR3 loop is CASMGTGGMDEQFF. CDR3 sequence (DNA): TGTGCCAGCATGGGGACAGGGGGCATGGATGAGCAGTTCTTC.

The chain uses TRBV20-1 and TRBJ2-2; TRBD1 is a possible D gene (5 bases). Germline CDR1 and CDR2: DFQATT and SNEGSKA (reference sequence). This CDR3 is 11 amino acids long. V was pared by 4 bases and J by 6 bases, with 6 bases between. The CDR3 spells CSAKGAGELFF. The DNA for the CDR3 is TGCAGTGCTAAAGGGGCCGGGGAGCTGTTTTTT.

Note on this clonotype: A junction end diverges from the germline sequence, so it may reflect a read error. This chain connects TRBV7-8 to TRBJ1-1, with D unclear. The length of the CDR3 is 9 residues. Germline V gene lookup returns CDR1 SGHVS and CDR2 FQNEAQ. CDR3 bases: TGCGCGGTGAACACTGAAGCTTTCTTT. Translating it yields CAVNTEAFF.

This clonotype has only a few counts. The rearrangement links TRBV9 to TRBJ2-3; 8 nucleotides line up with TRBD2. Per germline, CDR1 SGDLS and CDR2 YYNGEE. The V segment lost 4 bases and the J segment 6 bases; nucleotides outside the gene matches: 10. The CDR3 spans 15 residues. The CDR3 DNA reads TGTGCCAGCAGCTCTTTTAGCGGGGACGAGGATACGCAGTATTTT. This gives the protein CASSSFSGDEDTQYF.

The genes are TRBV6-5 and TRBJ2-7; D call uncertain. With 2 bases removed from V and 1 base from J, the gap between germline ends came to 12 bases. CDR1 MNHEY and CDR2 SVGAGI come from the germline V gene. The CDR3 spans 15 residues. CDR3 protein: CASSYRALRSYEQYF. Here the CDR3 DNA reads TGTGCCAGCAGTTACCGGGCGTTAAGGTCCTACGAGCAGTACTTC.

The rearrangement links TRBV29-1 to TRBJ2-3, with a tentative D call TRBD2 (5 bases). Germline assignment: CDR1 SQVTM and CDR2 ANQGSEA. The CDR3 covers 12 residues. V was shortened by 6 bases and J by 3 bases, with 10 bases between the two germline ends. CDR3 sequence (DNA): TGCAGCGTGTCCAGCGGTACAGATACGCAGTATTTT. Protein sequence: CSVSSGTDTQYF.

This clonotype has a count of ten or more. This chain connects TRBV27 to TRBJ2-3; tentatively, D is TRBD1 or TRBD2 (5 bases each). The CDR3 runs to 14 residues. With 3 bases removed from V and 1 base from J, the gap between germline ends came to 8 bases. Germline lookup yields CDR1 MNHEY and CDR2 SMNVEV (reference sequence). The CDR3 sequence is CASSFGDGTDTQYF. DNA of the CDR3: TGTGCCAGCAGTTTTGGGGACGGCACAGATACGCAGTATTTT.

The V and J genes are TRBV7-3 and TRBJ2-2; 8 bases line up with TRBD2. The CDR3 has 15 amino acids. The junction had 6 bases not matched to a gene; V was cut back by 5 bases and J by 4 bases. The V gene's germline CDR1 is SGHTA and CDR2 FQGTGA. The CDR3 sequence: CASSPGGLGTGELFF. The CDR3 DNA sequence: TGTGCCAGCAGCCCGGGGGGGCTGGGCACCGGGGAGCTGTTTTTT.

This clonotype was counted a few times. This chain connects TRBV29-1 to TRBJ2-5; D gene uncertain. CDR1 and CDR2 (germline): SQVTM, ANQGSEA. There are 14 residues in the CDR3. With 0 bases removed from V and 5 bases from J, the gap between germline ends came to 13 bases. As DNA, the CDR3 is TGCAGCGTTGAAGATCCCCGAAGCTGGGAGACCCAGTACTTC. Protein product: CSVEDPRSWETQYF. Together with reference TRBV29-1 and TRBJ2-5, the CDR3 gives the full variable domain: SAVISQKPSRDICQRGTSLTIQCQVDSQVTMMFWYRQQPGQSLTLIATANQGSEATYESGFVIDKFPISRPNLTFSTLTVSNMSPEDSSIYLCSVEDPRSWETQYFGPGTRLLVL.

This clonotype was found a few times. V usage is TRBV6-6 and J usage is TRBJ2-1; the D gene could be TRBD1 or TRBD2 (5 bases each). CDR1 is MNHNY and CDR2 is SVGAGI in the germline V gene (reference sequence). CDR3 length: 13 amino acids. V was cut by 5 bases and J by 9 bases, with 14 bases left in between. CDR3 region: CASSHDPGTEQFF. CDR3 in DNA: TGTGCCAGCAGTCACGACCCTGGGACTGAGCAGTTCTTC.

This clonotype was counted only a few times. This sequence joins TRBV6-5 and TRBJ2-2, with 12 bases matching TRBD1. The CDR3 runs 14 residues. The V segment lost 8 bases and the J segment 7 bases; nucleotides outside the gene matches: 5. The V gene's germline CDR1 is MNHEY and CDR2 SVGAGI. CDR3: CASGGTGGSGELFF. CDR3 in DNA: TGTGCCAGCGGCGGGACAGGGGGCAGCGGGGAGCTGTTTTTT.

This chain uses TRBV6-6 with TRBJ2-7, with TRBD1 matching over 9 bases. Germline V gene sequence: CDR1 MNHNY, CDR2 SVGAGI (reference sequence). The CDR3 consists of 15 residues. The V gene end was trimmed by 6 bases and the J gene end by 5 bases; junction bases not matched to a gene: 11. CDR3 in amino acids: CASRAGVGQGNEQYF. The CDR3 nucleotides are TGTGCCAGCAGAGCAGGGGTCGGACAGGGGAACGAGCAGTACTTC.